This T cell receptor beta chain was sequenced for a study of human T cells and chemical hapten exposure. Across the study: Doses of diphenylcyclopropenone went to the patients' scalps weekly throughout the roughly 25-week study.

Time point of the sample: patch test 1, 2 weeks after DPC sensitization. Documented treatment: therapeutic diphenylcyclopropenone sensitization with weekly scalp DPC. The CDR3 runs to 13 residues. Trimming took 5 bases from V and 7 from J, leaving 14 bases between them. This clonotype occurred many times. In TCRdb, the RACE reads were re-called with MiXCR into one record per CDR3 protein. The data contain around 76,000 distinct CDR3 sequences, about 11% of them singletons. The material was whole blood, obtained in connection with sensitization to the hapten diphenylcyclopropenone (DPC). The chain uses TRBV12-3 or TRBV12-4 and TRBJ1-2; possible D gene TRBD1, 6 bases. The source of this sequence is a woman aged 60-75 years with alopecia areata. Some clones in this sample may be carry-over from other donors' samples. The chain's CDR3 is CASSLTGSGGYTF. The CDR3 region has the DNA TGTGCCAGCAGTCTTACAGGGAGTGGTGGCTACACCTTC.